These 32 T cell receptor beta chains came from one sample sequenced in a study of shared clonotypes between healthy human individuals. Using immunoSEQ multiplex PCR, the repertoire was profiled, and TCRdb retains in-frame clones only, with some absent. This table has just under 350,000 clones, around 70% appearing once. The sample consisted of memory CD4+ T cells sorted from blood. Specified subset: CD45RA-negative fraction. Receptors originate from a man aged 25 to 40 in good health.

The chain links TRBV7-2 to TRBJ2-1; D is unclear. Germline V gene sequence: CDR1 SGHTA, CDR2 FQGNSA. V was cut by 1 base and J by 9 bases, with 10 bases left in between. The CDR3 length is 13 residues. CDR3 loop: CASSLEMLGEQFF. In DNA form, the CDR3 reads TGTGCCAGCAGCTTAGAAATGTTGGGTGAGCAGTTCTTC. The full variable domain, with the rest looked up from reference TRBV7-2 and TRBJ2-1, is GAGVSQSPSNKVTEKGKDVELRCDPISGHTALYWYRQSLGQGLEFLIYFQGNSAPDKSGLPSDRFSAERTGGSVSTLTIQRTQQEDSAVYLCASSLEMLGEQFFGPGTRLTVL.

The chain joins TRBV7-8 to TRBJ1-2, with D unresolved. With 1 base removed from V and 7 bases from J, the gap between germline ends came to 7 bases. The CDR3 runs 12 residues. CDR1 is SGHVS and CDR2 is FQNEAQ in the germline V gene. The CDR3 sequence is CASSLGARGYTF. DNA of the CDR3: TGTGCCAGCAGCTTAGGGGCTCGTGGCTACACCTTC.

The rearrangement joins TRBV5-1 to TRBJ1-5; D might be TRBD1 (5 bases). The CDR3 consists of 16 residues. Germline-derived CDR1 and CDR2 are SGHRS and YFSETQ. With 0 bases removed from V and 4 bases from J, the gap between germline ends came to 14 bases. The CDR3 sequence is CASSLAGSGLNQPQHF. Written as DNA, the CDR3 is TGCGCCAGCAGCTTGGCCGGGTCAGGGTTGAATCAGCCCCAGCATTTT.

The CDR3, as DNA: TGCGCCAGCAGTCGCACTACAGGCGGGGCCCTCTGGAATGAGCAGTTCTTC. Its protein is CASSRTTGGALWNEQFF. The V gene is TRBV10-1, the J gene TRBJ2-1; a possible D gene is TRBD2 (6 bases). The germline V gene encodes CDR1 WNHNN and CDR2 SYGVQD (reference sequence). V lost 5 bases and J 7 bases, leaving 24 bases between the germline ends. This CDR3 has 17 amino acids.

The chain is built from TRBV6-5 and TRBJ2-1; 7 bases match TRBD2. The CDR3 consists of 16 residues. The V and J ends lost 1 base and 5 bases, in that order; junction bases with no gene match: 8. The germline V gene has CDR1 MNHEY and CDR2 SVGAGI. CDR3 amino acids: CASSYLGLAENNEQFF. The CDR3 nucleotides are TGTGCCAGCAGTTACTTAGGTCTAGCGGAGAACAATGAGCAGTTCTTC.

CDR3 protein: CASSPGRGNSGNTIYF. The CDR3 DNA sequence: TGTGCCAGCTCACCCGGTCGGGGAAACTCTGGAAACACCATATATTTT. The chain employs TRBV18 and TRBJ1-3, with D uncertain. Deletions cut 3 bases from V and 0 bases from J, with 12 bases between. In germline, CDR1 is KGHSH, CDR2 LQKENI. The CDR3 consists of 16 residues. Drawing the rest from reference TRBV18 and TRBJ1-3, the complete variable domain is NAGVMQNPRHLVRRRGQEARLRCSPMKGHSHVYWYRQLPEEGLKFMVYLQKENIIDESGMPKERFSAEFPKEGPSILRIQQVVRGDSAAYFCASSPGRGNSGNTIYFGEGSWLTVV.

CDR3 in amino acids: CASSLTSGTSVAYEQYF. Here the CDR3 DNA reads TGTGCCAGCAGCTTAACCTCCGGGACTAGCGTTGCCTACGAGCAGTACTTC. The chain employs TRBV7-6 and TRBJ2-7; 10 nucleotides agree with TRBD2. V was clipped by 2 bases and J by 2 bases; unmatched bases: 9. CDR1 and CDR2 from the germline V gene are SGHVS and FNYEAQ. The CDR3 has 17 residues.

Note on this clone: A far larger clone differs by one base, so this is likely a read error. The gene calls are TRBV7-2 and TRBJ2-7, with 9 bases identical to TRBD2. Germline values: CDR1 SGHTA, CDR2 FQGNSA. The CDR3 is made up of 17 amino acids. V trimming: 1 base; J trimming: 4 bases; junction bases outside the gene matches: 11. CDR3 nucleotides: TGTGCCAGCAGCTTAGTGCCTAGCGGGACGGCGAGGTACGAGCAGTACTTC. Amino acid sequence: CASSLVPSGTARYEQYF.

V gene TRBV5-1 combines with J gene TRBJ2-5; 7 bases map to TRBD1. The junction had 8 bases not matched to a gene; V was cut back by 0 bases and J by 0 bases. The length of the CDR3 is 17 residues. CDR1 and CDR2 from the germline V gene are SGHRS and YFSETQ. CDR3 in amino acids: CASSLARDSRYQETQYF. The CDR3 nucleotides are TGCGCCAGCAGCTTGGCCAGGGACAGCAGATACCAAGAGACCCAGTACTTC.

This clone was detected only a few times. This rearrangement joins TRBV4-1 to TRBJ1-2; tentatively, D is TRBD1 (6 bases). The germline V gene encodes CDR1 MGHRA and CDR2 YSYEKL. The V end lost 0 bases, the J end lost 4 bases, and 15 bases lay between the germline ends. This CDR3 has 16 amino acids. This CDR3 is CASSQEGGAKAYGYTF. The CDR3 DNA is TGCGCCAGCAGCCAAGAAGGGGGGGCGAAAGCCTATGGCTACACCTTC.

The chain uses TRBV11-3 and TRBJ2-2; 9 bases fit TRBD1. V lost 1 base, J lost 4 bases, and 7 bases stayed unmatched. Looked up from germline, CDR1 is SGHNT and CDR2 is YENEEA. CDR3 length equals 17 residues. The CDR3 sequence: CASSLGSWTGVTGELFF. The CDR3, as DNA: TGTGCCAGCAGCTTAGGATCATGGACAGGGGTCACCGGGGAGCTGTTTTTT.

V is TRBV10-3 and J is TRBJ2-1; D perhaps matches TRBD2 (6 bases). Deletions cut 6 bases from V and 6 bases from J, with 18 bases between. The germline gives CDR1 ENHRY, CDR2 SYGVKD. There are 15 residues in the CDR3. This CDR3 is CAIRETSVVSNEQFF. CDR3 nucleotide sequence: TGTGCCATCAGAGAGACTAGTGTTGTTTCCAATGAGCAGTTCTTC.

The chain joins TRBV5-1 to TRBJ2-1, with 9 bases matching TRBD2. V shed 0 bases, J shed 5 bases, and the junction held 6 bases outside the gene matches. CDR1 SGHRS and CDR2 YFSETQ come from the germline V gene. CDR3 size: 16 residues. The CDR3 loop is CASSLGPSGIHNEQFF. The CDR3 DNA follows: TGCGCCAGCAGCTTGGGGCCTAGCGGGATCCACAATGAGCAGTTCTTC.

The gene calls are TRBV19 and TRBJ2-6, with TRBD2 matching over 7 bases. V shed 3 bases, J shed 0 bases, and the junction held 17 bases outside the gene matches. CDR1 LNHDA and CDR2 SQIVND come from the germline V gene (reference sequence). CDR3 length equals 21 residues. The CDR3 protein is CASSIFRAGASSLSGANVLTF. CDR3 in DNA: TGTGCCAGTAGTATCTTCCGTGCGGGAGCGTCGTCTCTCTCTGGGGCCAACGTCCTGACTTTC.

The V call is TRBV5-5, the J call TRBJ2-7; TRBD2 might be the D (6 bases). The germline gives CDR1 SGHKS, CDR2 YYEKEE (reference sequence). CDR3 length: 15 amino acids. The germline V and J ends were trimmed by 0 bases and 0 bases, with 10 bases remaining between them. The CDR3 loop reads CASSLGAGFSYEQYF. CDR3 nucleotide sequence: TGTGCCAGCAGCTTGGGAGCGGGCTTCTCCTACGAGCAGTACTTC.

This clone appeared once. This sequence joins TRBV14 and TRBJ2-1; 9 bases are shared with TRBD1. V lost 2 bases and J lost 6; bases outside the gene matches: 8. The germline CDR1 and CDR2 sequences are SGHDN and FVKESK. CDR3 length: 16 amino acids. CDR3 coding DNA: TGTGCCAGCAGCCAACTTCTGGGACAGGGAAGCAATGAGCAGTTCTTC. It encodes CASSQLLGQGSNEQFF.

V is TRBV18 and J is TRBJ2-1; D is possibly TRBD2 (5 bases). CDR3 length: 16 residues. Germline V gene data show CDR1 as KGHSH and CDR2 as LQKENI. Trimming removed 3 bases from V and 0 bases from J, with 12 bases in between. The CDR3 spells CASSPAAGSSYNEQFF. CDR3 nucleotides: TGTGCCAGCTCACCGGCGGCGGGTAGCTCCTACAATGAGCAGTTCTTC.

The CDR3 region has the DNA TGCAGCGTTTCAGAGCCTGGGCTGGGCACAGATACGCAGTATTTT. Translating gives CSVSEPGLGTDTQYF. V gene TRBV29-1 combines with J gene TRBJ2-3; D is ambiguous. The germline CDR1 and CDR2 sequences are SQVTM and ANQGSEA. Trimming left V 5 bases short and J 1 base short, with 16 bases between. CDR3 size: 15 residues.

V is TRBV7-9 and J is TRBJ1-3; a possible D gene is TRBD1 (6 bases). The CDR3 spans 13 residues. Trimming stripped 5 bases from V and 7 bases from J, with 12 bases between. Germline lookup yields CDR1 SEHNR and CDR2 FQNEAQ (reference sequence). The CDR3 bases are TGTGCCAGCAGCGCGGACAGTCACAACACCATATATTTT. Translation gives CASSADSHNTIYF.

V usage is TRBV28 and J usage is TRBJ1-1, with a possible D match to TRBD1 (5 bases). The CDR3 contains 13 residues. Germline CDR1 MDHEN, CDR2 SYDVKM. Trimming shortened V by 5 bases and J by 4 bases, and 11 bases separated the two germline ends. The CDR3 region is CASSAGGSTEAFF. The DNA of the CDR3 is TGTGCCAGCAGTGCTGGGGGTAGCACTGAAGCTTTCTTT.

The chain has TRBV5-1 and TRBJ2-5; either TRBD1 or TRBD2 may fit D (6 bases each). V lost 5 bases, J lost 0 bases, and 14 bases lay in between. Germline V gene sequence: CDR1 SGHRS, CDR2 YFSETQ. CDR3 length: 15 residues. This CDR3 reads CASRGGRVDQETQYF. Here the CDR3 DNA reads TGCGCCAGCAGGGGGGGCAGGGTGGACCAAGAGACCCAGTACTTC. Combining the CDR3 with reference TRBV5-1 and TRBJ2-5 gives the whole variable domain KAGVTQTPRYLIKTRGQQVTLSCSPISGHRSVSWYQQTPGQGLQFLFEYFSETQRNKGNFPGRFSGRQFSNSRSEMNVSTLELGDSALYLCASRGGRVDQETQYFGPGTRLLVL.

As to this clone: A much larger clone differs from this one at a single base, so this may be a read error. In DNA, the CDR3 is TGCGCCAGCAGCTTCGGGAACTCTGGAAACACCATATATTTT. Translating it yields CASSFGNSGNTIYF. The V gene is TRBV5-1, the J gene TRBJ1-3, with D hard to call. Germline V lookup: CDR1 SGHRS, CDR2 YFSETQ. The CDR3 loop spans 14 amino acids. Between the trimmed V and J ends, which lost 2 bases and 0 bases, there was a span of 6 bases.

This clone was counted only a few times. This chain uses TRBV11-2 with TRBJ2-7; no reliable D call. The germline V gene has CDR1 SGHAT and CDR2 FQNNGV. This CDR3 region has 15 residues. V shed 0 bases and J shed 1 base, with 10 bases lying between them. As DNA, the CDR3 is TGTGCCAGCAGCTTAGATCCAGCCGGTTCCTACGAGCAGTACTTC. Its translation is CASSLDPAGSYEQYF.

The CDR3 here is CASSVSGSNYGYTF. The CDR3 bases are TGTGCCAGCAGTGTATCGGGATCGAACTATGGCTACACCTTC. The rearrangement uses TRBV28 and TRBJ1-2; D not certain. Per germline, CDR1 MDHEN and CDR2 SYDVKM. The CDR3 loop spans 14 amino acids. Trimming pared 5 bases from V and 2 bases from J, leaving 12 bases between.

The chain's CDR3 is CASSVVTGRGAEAFF. The DNA for the CDR3 is TGTGCCAGCAGCGTAGTAACAGGCCGCGGAGCTGAAGCTTTCTTT. J is TRBJ1-1 and V is TRBV9, with D possibly matching TRBD1 (5 bases). This CDR3 is built from 15 residues. Per germline, CDR1 SGDLS and CDR2 YYNGEE. With 0 bases removed from V and 6 bases from J, the gap between germline ends came to 15 bases.

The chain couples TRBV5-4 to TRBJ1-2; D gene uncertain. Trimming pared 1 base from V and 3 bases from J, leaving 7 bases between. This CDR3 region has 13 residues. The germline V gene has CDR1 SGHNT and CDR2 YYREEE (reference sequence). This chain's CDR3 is CASSLRTDYGYTF. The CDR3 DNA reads TGTGCCAGCAGCTTGCGTACAGACTATGGCTACACCTTC.

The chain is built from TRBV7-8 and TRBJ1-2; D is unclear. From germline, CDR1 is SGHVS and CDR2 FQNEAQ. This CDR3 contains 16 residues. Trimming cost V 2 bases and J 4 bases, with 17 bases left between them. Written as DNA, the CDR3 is TGTGCCAGCAGCTTATTCCGTTCCGGCAGTAGCTATGGCTACACCTTC. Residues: CASSLFRSGSSYGYTF.

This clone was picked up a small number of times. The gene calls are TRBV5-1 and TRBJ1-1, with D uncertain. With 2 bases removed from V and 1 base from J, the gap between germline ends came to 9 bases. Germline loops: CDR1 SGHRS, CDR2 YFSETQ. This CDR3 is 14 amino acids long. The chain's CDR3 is CASSFLDKNTEAFF. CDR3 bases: TGCGCCAGCAGCTTTTTAGATAAGAACACTGAAGCTTTCTTT.

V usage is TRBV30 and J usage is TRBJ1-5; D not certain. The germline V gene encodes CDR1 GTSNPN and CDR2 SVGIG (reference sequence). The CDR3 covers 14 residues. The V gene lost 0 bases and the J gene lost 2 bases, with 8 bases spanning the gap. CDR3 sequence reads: CAWSVVSGNQPQHF. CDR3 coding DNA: TGTGCCTGGAGTGTGGTTTCCGGCAATCAGCCCCAGCATTTT. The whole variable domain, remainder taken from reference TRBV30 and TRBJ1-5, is SQTIHQWPATLVQPVGSPLSLECTVEGTSNPNLYWYRQAAGRGLQLLFYSVGIGQISSEVPQNLSASRPQDRQFILSSKKLLLSDSGFYLCAWSVVSGNQPQHFGDGTRLSIL.

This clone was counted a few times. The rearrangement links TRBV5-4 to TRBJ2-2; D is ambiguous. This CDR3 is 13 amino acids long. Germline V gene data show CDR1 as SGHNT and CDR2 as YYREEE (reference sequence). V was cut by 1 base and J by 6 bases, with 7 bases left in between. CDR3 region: CASSLSLSGELFF. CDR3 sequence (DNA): TGTGCCAGCAGCTTGTCACTTTCCGGGGAGCTGTTTTTT.

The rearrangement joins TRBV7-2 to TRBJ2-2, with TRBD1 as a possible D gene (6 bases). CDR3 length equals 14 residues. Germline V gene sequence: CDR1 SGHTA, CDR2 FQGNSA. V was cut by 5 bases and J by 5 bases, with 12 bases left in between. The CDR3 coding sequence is TGTGCCAGCAGCGGGCGAACAGGGACCGGGGAGCTGTTTTTT. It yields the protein CASSGRTGTGELFF.

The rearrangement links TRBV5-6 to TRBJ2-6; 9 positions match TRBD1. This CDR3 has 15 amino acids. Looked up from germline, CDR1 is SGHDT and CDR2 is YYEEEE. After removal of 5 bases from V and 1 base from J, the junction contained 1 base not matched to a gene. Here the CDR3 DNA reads TGTGCCAGCAGGGGGACAGGGTCTGGGGCCAACGTCCTGACTTTC. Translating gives CASRGTGSGANVLTF. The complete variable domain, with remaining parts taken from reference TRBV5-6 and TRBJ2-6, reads DAGVTQSPTHLIKTRGQQVTLRCSPKSGHDTVSWYQQALGQGPQFIFQYYEEEERQRGNFPDRFSGHQFPNYSSELNVNALLLGDSALYLCASRGTGSGANVLTFGAGSRLTVL.